The entry that follows covers one T cell receptor (beta chain) sequence. Its binding antigen is unknown. No much larger clonotype is one base removed from it; base qualities were not supplied. This entry is derived from a study of blood T cell repertoires in COVID-19 (dated by TCRdb to 2020 to 2022). Regarding the research as a whole: Collaborator samples came from the United States, Italy and Spain and covered acute and convalescent phases of COVID-19. The prospective study material was composed of cDNA or gDNA derived from T cells, B-cell-depleted T cells, or PBMCs. The dataset comprised deeply sampled blood TCRbeta repertoires from subjects exposed to, actively infected with, or recovered from COVID-19. The repertoires were released in a freely available public database intended as a resource for research on the immune response to SARS-CoV-2. Samples came from the ongoing ImmuneRACE study (first 160 participants) plus 1,254 subjects from 6 global collaborators. The sample metadata nearly always contained a de-identified subject ID, COVID-19 status, age in years and sex. Where available, HLA class I and class II types were taken from metadata supplied by the sample provider and were not determined by assay-based typing. Results the study describes overall, beyond this receptor: The quantity of clinical and demographic metadata differed by source and by participant and was supplied without curation.

The collaborating institutions used their own protocols to collect whole blood in K2EDTA tubes. For TCRbeta analysis, collaborator samples were shipped as frozen whole blood, as isolated PBMCs, or as DNA extracted from either sample type. V and J are trimmed by 5 bases and 4 bases, and the gene matches miss 16 bases of the junction. The CDR3 measures 19 amino acids from cysteine to phenylalanine. The retained sequence is limited to the CDR3, 57 bases, with the frame set at the first base. CDR1 and CDR2, looked up from the germline V gene (reference sequence), are LGHDT and YNNKEL. TCRbeta CDR3 regions were amplified from genomic DNA using the immunoSEQ Assay, a bias-controlled multiplex PCR. Per the original workflow: Within the assay, amplification of reference gene primers was used to estimate how many nucleated cells each sample contained. To quantify the absolute abundance of each unique TCRbeta CDR3 rearrangement, sequence reads were collapsed and filtered. For each sample, productive Simpson clonality was calculated as the square root of Simpson's diversity index across productive rearrangements. The clones in this table, taken by TCRdb from immuneACCESS, are in-frame only. Not every clone is retained; where verified, under half of the shortfall comes from an unresolved V gene, and the cause of the rest is unknown. Clonal size and the V and J genes are those of that table, whereas D and trimming came from the DNA. The sample data list about 100,000 clones, and 80% to 90% of these were observed just once. The ten largest clones capture roughly 4.6% of the sample.

This receptor was taken from a human donor in a cohort sampled during active COVID-19. Material: peripheral blood. The rearrangement joined TRBV3-1 (or the pseudogene TRBV3-2) to TRBJ2-2; 10 central nucleotides agree with TRBD2. The DNA sequence is TGTGCCAGCAGCTCTGGAGGACTAGCGGCCTCATCGGGCACCGGGGAGCTGTTTTTT. Its coded protein is CASSSGGLAASSGTGELFF.